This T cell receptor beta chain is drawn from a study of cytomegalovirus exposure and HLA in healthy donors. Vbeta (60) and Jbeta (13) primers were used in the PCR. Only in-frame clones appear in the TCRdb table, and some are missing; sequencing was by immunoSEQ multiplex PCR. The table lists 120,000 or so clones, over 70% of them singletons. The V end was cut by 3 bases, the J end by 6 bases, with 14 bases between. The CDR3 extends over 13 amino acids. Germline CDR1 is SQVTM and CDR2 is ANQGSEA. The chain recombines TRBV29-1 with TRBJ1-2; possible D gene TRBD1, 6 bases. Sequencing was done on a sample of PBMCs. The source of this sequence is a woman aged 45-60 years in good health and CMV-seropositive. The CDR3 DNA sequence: TGCAGCGTTGAGGATGACAGGAGTGATGGCTACACCTTC. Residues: CSVEDDRSDGYTF.